The clone carrying this T cell receptor beta chain was seen once. The sample belongs to a study of blood T cell repertoires in COVID-19. Turning to the study itself: Sites across the United States, Italy and Spain contributed samples from acute and convalescent COVID-19. T cells, B-cell-depleted T cells, or PBMCs provided the cDNA or gDNA that served as material.

Per the authors' pipeline: For nucleated cells, counts were estimated from reference gene primer amplification. Clones were sequenced by immunoSEQ multiplex PCR, and TCRdb holds only the in-frame ones, with some missing. V and J calls and clone size come straight from that table; D and trimming were deduced from the DNA. The repertoire has about 180,000 clones, 70% to 90% of them found once; the top ten carry about 10%. Per germline, CDR1 MDHEN and CDR2 SYDVKM. This CDR3 is 14 amino acids long. Trimming at V came to 3 bases and at J to 6 bases, leaving 7 bases not matched to a gene. V is TRBV28 and J is TRBJ2-7; 8 nucleotides match TRBD2. The sequenced sample was peripheral blood. The sequence was obtained from a human donor with active or convalescent COVID-19. The donor label of this sample is uncertain. This chain's CDR3 is CASSLAPSGGEQYF. DNA for the CDR3: TGTGCCAGCAGTTTGGCTCCCAGCGGGGGCGAGCAGTACTTC.